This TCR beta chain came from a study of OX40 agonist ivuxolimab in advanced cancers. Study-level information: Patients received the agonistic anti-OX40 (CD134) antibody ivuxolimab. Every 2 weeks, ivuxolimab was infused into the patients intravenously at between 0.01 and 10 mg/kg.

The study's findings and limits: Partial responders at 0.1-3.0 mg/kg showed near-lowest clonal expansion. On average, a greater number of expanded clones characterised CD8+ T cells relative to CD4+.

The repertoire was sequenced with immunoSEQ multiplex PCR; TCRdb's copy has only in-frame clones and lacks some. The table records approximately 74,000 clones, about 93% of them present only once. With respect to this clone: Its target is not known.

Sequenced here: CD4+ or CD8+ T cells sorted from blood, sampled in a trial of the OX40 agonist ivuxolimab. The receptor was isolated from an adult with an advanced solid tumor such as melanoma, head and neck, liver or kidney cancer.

The CDR3 nucleotides read TGTGCCAGCAACCAAAATCCGGGACTAGAATACAATGAGCAGTTCTTC. Amino acids: CASNQNPGLEYNEQFF. The V gene is TRBV7-9, the J gene TRBJ2-1, with 8 bases aligning to TRBD2. Germline-derived CDR1 and CDR2 are SEHNR and FQNEAQ (reference sequence). Trimming took 7 bases from V and 4 from J; bases not matched to a gene: 12. This CDR3 has 16 amino acids.